The rows below give T cell receptor beta chains drawn from one sample of a study of STAT5B mutations in CD4+ large granular lymphocyte leukemia. Libraries were prepared by immunoSEQ multiplex PCR; TCRdb keeps only in-frame clonotypes and omits some of them. The sample yields about 32,000 clones, around three quarters seen once. Sequencing was done on a sample of CD4+ T cells from blood buffy coats. These receptors were collected from a human donor in good health. CDR3s include the opening cysteine and the closing phenylalanine or tryptophan. The order of the fields is D gene, J gene, clone size, V gene, CDR3 DNA, CDR3 protein. The D gene is left open where the match is weak. For some rows the clone size is stated as once, few or many, or as a class when expanded; others skip it.

d_gene: TRBD2
j_gene: TRBJ2-1
abundance: .
v_gene: TRBV14
CDR3nt: TGTGCCAGCAGCCAAGATCTATTTCTAGCGGGGGGCCGGCCCAATGAGCAGTTCTTC
CDR3aa: CASSQDLFLAGGRPNEQFF

d_gene: TRBD1
j_gene: TRBJ2-7
abundance: .
v_gene: TRBV9
CDR3nt: TGTGCCAGCAGCGAGGGCGGTCGGGACAGCCACGAGCAGTACTTC
CDR3aa: CASSEGGRDSHEQYF

d_gene: .
j_gene: TRBJ1-1
abundance: few
v_gene: TRBV29-1
CDR3nt: TGCAGCGTTTTCAGGGAGAACACTGAAGCTTTCTTT
CDR3aa: CSVFRENTEAFF

d_gene: TRBD1
j_gene: TRBJ2-2
abundance: .
v_gene: TRBV9
CDR3nt: TGTGCCAGCAGCGTACTACCCGGGACAGGCTTCACCGGGGAGCTGTTTTTT
CDR3aa: CASSVLPGTGFTGELFF

d_gene: .
j_gene: TRBJ1-2
abundance: once
v_gene: TRBV9
CDR3nt: TGTGCCAGCAGCGTATCGGGCAGGAACTATGGCTACACCTTC
CDR3aa: CASSVSGRNYGYTF

d_gene: .
j_gene: TRBJ2-3
abundance: .
v_gene: TRBV7-2
CDR3nt: TGTGCCAGCAGCCCCCGACAGGCAGGCACAGATACGCAGTATTTT
CDR3aa: CASSPRQAGTDTQYF

d_gene: TRBD1
j_gene: TRBJ2-7
abundance: .
v_gene: TRBV5-1
CDR3nt: TGCGCCAGCAGCTTGGTAGGAGACAGGGAGAGGGAGCAGTACTTC
CDR3aa: CASSLVGDREREQYF

d_gene: .
j_gene: TRBJ2-7
abundance: .
v_gene: TRBV7-2
CDR3nt: TGTGCCAGCAGCTTAGACGCCAGGGTAGGAGCCGAGCAGTACTTC
CDR3aa: CASSLDARVGAEQYF

d_gene: .
j_gene: TRBJ1-4
abundance: .
v_gene: TRBV18
CDR3nt: TGTGCCAGCTCACTTGACGGAGTAGGTAATGAAAAACTGTTTTTT
CDR3aa: CASSLDGVGNEKLFF

d_gene: .
j_gene: TRBJ2-7
abundance: .
v_gene: TRBV5-5
CDR3nt: TGTGCCAGCAGCTTGGGGACAGACTCTTTCGAGCAGTACTTC
CDR3aa: CASSLGTDSFEQYF

d_gene: .
j_gene: TRBJ1-5
abundance: once
v_gene: TRBV10-2
CDR3nt: TGCGCCAGCAGTGAGAGAGTCGCCAATCAGCCCCAGCATTTT
CDR3aa: CASSERVANQPQHF

d_gene: .
j_gene: TRBJ2-3
abundance: .
v_gene: TRBV27
CDR3nt: TGTGCCAGCAGTTTCAACGGACTAGGGGGGGATACGCAGTATTTT
CDR3aa: CASSFNGLGGDTQYF

d_gene: .
j_gene: TRBJ2-7
abundance: .
v_gene: TRBV6-5
CDR3nt: TGTGCCAGCAGTCGCACTAGGAGCTCCTACGAGCAGTACTTC
CDR3aa: CASSRTRSSYEQYF

d_gene: TRBD1
j_gene: TRBJ2-3
abundance: .
v_gene: TRBV19
CDR3nt: TGTGCCAGTCGCGCACAGGGGGCGGATACGCAGTATTTT
CDR3aa: CASRAQGADTQYF

d_gene: .
j_gene: TRBJ2-3
abundance: .
v_gene: TRBV9
CDR3nt: TGTGCCAGCAGCGCCACCCGGATATCCACAGATACGCAGTATTTT
CDR3aa: CASSATRISTDTQYF

d_gene: .
j_gene: TRBJ1-5
abundance: .
v_gene: TRBV18
CDR3nt: TGTGCCAGCTCACCGGCAGGGAATCAGCCCCAGCATTTT
CDR3aa: CASSPAGNQPQHF

d_gene: .
j_gene: TRBJ2-2
abundance: once
v_gene: TRBV7-2
CDR3nt: TGTGCCAGCAGCCACAGACGAAATCACGGGGAGCTGTTTTTT
CDR3aa: CASSHRRNHGELFF

d_gene: .
j_gene: TRBJ2-7
abundance: .
v_gene: TRBV9
CDR3nt: TGTGCCAGCAGCGTAGGGGGACTCCCGATGGAAGAGCAGTACTTC
CDR3aa: CASSVGGLPMEEQYF

d_gene: .
j_gene: TRBJ1-4
abundance: once
v_gene: TRBV7-2
CDR3nt: TGTGCCAGCAGTCAAGGACGGGCAAGGACTAATGAAAAACTGTTTTTT
CDR3aa: CASSQGRARTNEKLFF

d_gene: .
j_gene: TRBJ2-5
abundance: few
v_gene: TRBV19
CDR3nt: TGTGCCAGTAGTAGACAGTACCAAGAGACCCAGTACTTC
CDR3aa: CASSRQYQETQYF

d_gene: .
j_gene: TRBJ2-3
abundance: .
v_gene: TRBV13
CDR3nt: TGTGCCAGCAGCCGCGAGGGACCCAGAAACACAGATACGCAGTATTTT
CDR3aa: CASSREGPRNTDTQYF

d_gene: .
j_gene: TRBJ1-2
abundance: .
v_gene: TRBV5-5
CDR3nt: TGTGCCAGCAGCTTGGCGGGACGGAACTATGGCTACACCTTC
CDR3aa: CASSLAGRNYGYTF